This T cell receptor (beta chain) was observed in a study of molecular identifiers for immune sequencing clone quantification. Study overall: Replicate experiments took RNA from 20,000 or 100,000 naive CD8 cells, divided it five ways and sequenced four. Study observations and caveats: Spiked Jurkat TCR RNA from one cell was reportedly detectable among about 910,000 naive cells. For effector cells, clones above 20 RNA copies held over 98% of molecules; for naive cells, under 1%.

At least ten counts were recorded for this clonotype. Its antigen is not known. TCRdb re-called the PCR reads with MiXCR, one entry per CDR3 protein. The sample records 37,000 or so distinct CDR3 sequences, 20% to 25% being singletons. Naive CD8 libraries came from approximately 20,000 to 980,000 sorted cells with 10%, 30% or 50% RNA. Trimming at V came to 1 base and at J to 1 base, leaving 11 bases not matched to a gene. CDR1 is DFQATT, CDR2 SNEGSKA, per germline (reference sequence). This CDR3 region has 18 residues. This TCR came from a human donor in good health. Some libraries in this study had Jurkat cell RNA spiked in. The chain combines TRBV20-1 with TRBJ1-5; 9 positions agree with TRBD1. The sample consisted of naive CD8+ T cells from blood, with Jurkat cell RNA spiked in. Subset in this sample: FACS-sorted CD8+CD4-CCR7+CD45RA+ naive T cells. The CDR3 coding sequence is TGCAGTGCTAGAGTCCGCCGGACAGGGGACTCGAGCAATCAGCCCCAGCATTTT. Protein product: CSARVRRTGDSSNQPQHF.